This T cell receptor (beta chain) was obtained from a study of blood T cell repertoires in COVID-19. Study as a whole: The samples span acute and convalescent COVID-19 from the United States, Italy and Spain. T cells, B-cell-depleted T cells, or PBMCs provided the cDNA or gDNA that served as material.

CDR1 and CDR2 from the germline V gene are MNHEY and SVGEGT. V trimming: 2 bases; J trimming: 2 bases; junction bases outside the gene matches: 7. The CDR3 spans 16 residues. This clone was seen just once. Original data processing: Reference gene primer amplification gave nucleated cell count estimates. The assay was immunoSEQ multiplex PCR, and TCRdb's table has in-frame clones only and misses some. V and J calls and clone size are copied from that table; D and trimming were computed from the DNA. This sample has roughly 140,000 clones, with around 84% found just once. This clonotype originated in a human donor in a cohort sampled during active COVID-19. The chain employs TRBV6-2 or TRBV6-3 and TRBJ2-3, with 7 bases aligning to TRBD2. The specimen was peripheral blood. CDR3 region: CASSYERGPLTDTQYF. The CDR3 DNA reads TGTGCCAGCAGTTACGAGCGGGGACCGCTCACAGATACGCAGTATTTT.